The rows below give T cell receptor beta chains drawn from one sample of a study of CD8+ T cells in alopecia areata. Clones were read by immunoSEQ multiplex PCR, and TCRdb kept only the in-frame ones, dropping some. The sample carries over 70,000 clones, 60% to 70% recorded once. The sequencing used CD8+ T cells sorted from blood, collected at week 24, from a patient treated with tofacitinib. The receptors here all came from a human donor with alopecia areata. CDR3s include the opening cysteine and the closing phenylalanine or tryptophan. Each record gives: V gene, clone size, J gene, D gene, CDR3 protein, CDR3 DNA. The D gene is left open where the match is weak. Clone size is given for some rows only: seen once, a few or many times, or a class if the clone is expanded.

TRBV5-1,few,TRBJ2-3,NA,CASSLEHRVGTDTQYF,TGCGCCAGCAGCTTGGAACACAGGGTCGGCACAGATACGCAGTATTTT
TRBV29-1,NA,TRBJ1-2,NA,CSVEDRAEDGYTF,TGCAGCGTTGAAGATCGGGCCGAAGATGGCTACACCTTC
TRBV18,few,TRBJ1-3,NA,CASSPVGPYSGNTIYF,TGTGCCAGCTCACCGGTGGGACCTTACTCTGGAAACACCATATATTTT
TRBV7-3,few,TRBJ1-6,TRBD1,CASSLAGGWSPPHF,TGTGCCAGCAGCTTAGCAGGGGGCTGGTCACCCCCCCACTTT
TRBV2,NA,TRBJ1-2,NA,CASRGGQVYGYTF,TGTGCCAGCAGGGGCGGACAAGTCTATGGCTACACCTTC
TRBV4-1,NA,TRBJ2-7,TRBD1,CASSYDRGEGQQYF,TGCGCCAGCAGCTATGACAGGGGAGAAGGGCAGCAGTACTTC
TRBV27,NA,TRBJ2-7,NA,CASSLSGPLYEQYF,TGTGCCAGCAGTTTATCGGGACCCCTTTACGAGCAGTACTTC
TRBV5-1,few,TRBJ1-3,NA,CASSSGAVSSGNTIYF,TGCGCCAGCAGCTCCGGGGCAGTGAGCTCTGGAAACACCATATATTTT
TRBV6-5,once,TRBJ2-3,NA,CASSYRGTDTQYF,TGTGCCAGCAGCTACAGGGGCACAGATACGCAGTATTTT
TRBV10-3,few,TRBJ2-1,NA,CAISDDSNEQFF,TGTGCCATCAGCGATGACTCTAATGAGCAGTTCTTC
TRBV19,NA,TRBJ2-2,TRBD1,CATRDTGGYTGELFF,TGTGCCACCCGAGACACAGGGGGCTACACCGGGGAGCTGTTTTTT
TRBV14,NA,TRBJ2-1,NA,CASSQDSVVFYNEQFF,TGTGCCAGCAGCCAAGATTCCGTAGTATTCTACAATGAGCAGTTCTTC
TRBV7-2,few,TRBJ2-3,NA,CASSLFSGVTDTQYF,TGTGCCAGCAGCTTATTTTCGGGGGTCACAGATACGCAGTATTTT
TRBV21-1,NA,TRBJ2-6,NA,CASSKEVELGGANVLTF,TGTGCCAGCAGCAAAGAGGTCGAGCTGGGTGGGGCCAACGTCCTGACTTTC
TRBV28,NA,TRBJ2-7,NA,CASSLALAEPYEQYF,TGTGCCAGCAGTTTAGCCCTGGCAGAGCCCTACGAGCAGTACTTC
TRBV7-2,NA,TRBJ1-1,NA,CASSTSMFTEAFF,TGTGCCAGCAGCACGTCTATGTTCACTGAAGCTTTCTTT
TRBV19,NA,TRBJ2-5,TRBD1,CASSIARGQGETQYF,TGTGCCAGTAGTATAGCACGTGGACAGGGTGAGACCCAGTACTTC
TRBV5-6,NA,TRBJ1-2,NA,CASSWANRGLYGYTF,TGTGCCAGCAGCTGGGCAAACAGAGGCCTCTATGGCTACACCTTC